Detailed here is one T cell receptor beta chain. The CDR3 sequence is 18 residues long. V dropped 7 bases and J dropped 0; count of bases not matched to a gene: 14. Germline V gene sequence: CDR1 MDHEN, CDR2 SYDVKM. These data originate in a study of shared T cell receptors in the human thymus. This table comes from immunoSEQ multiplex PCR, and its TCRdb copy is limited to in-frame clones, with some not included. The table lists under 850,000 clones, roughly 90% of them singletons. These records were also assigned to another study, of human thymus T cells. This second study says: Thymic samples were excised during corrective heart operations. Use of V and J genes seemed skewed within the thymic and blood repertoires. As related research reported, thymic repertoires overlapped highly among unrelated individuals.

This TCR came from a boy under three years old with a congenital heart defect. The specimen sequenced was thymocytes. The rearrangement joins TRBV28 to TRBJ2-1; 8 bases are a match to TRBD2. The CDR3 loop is CASTQWPPSGSSYNEQFF. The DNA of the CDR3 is TGTGCCAGCACCCAGTGGCCCCCTAGCGGGTCCTCCTACAATGAGCAGTTCTTC. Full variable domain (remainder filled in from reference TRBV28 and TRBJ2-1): DVKVTQSSRYLVKRTGEKVFLECVQDMDHENMFWYRQDPGLGLRLIYFSYDVKMKEKGDIPEGYSVSREKKERFSLILESASTNQTSMYLCASTQWPPSGSSYNEQFFGPGTRLTVL.